This T cell receptor beta chain was sequenced during a study of blood T cell repertoires in COVID-19. This clone was detected only once. The CDR3 runs 15 residues. Germline V gene sequence: CDR1 SGHRS, CDR2 YFSETQ. J lost 2 bases, V lost 1 base, and 3 bases had no gene match. In the authors' methods: Amplified reference gene primers provided the basis for estimating nucleated cell counts. Method: immunoSEQ multiplex PCR; TCRdb's copy keeps in-frame clones and lacks some. V, J and clone size are those of that table, while D and trimming were read from the DNA. The sample has roughly 150,000 clones, roughly nine tenths seen once.

The chain has TRBV5-1 and TRBJ2-3; 8 bases agree with TRBD2. The sequence derives from a man between 60 and 70 years old with active or convalescent COVID-19. The material sequenced was peripheral blood. The CDR3 loop reads CASSLIAGNTDTQYF. Here the CDR3 DNA reads TGCGCCAGCAGCTTGATAGCGGGAAACACAGATACGCAGTATTTT.